This TCR beta chain comes out of a study of T cell responses to AZD1222 COVID-19 vaccine. Overall study findings and caveats: Donors in the cohort were predominantly white British and more often female, and clonal diversity was possibly underestimated. The study identified only five to seven AZD1222 recipients as seropositive at baseline. Repertoire sampling was restricted to post-peak T cell response timepoints.

The CDR3 spans 15 residues. Trimming removed 2 bases from V and 9 bases from J; junction bases left unmatched: 3. Germline lookup yields CDR1 LNHNV and CDR2 YYDKDF (reference sequence). On this clone: Its antigen is not known.

Assay: immunoSEQ multiplex PCR; the TCRdb copy retains only in-frame clones and omits some. This sample carries 140,000 to 150,000 clones, approximately 90% of them seen once, and the ten largest clones take about 5%. The clonotype comes from an adult in good health. The chain employs TRBV15 and TRBJ2-2; 13 bases align to TRBD2. Sequences were derived from peripheral blood, sampled on day 0 of AZD1222 vaccination. The CDR3 DNA is TGTGCCACCAGCAGAAGGACTAGCGGGAGTTGGGAGCTGTTTTTT. Amino acid sequence: CATSRRTSGSWELFF. The complete variable domain, with remaining parts taken from reference TRBV15 and TRBJ2-2, reads DAMVIQNPRYQVTQFGKPVTLSCSQTLNHNVMYWYQQKSSQAPKLLFHYYDKDFNNEADTPDNFQSRRPNTSFCFLDIRSPGLGDTAMYLCATSRRTSGSWELFFGEGSRLTVL.